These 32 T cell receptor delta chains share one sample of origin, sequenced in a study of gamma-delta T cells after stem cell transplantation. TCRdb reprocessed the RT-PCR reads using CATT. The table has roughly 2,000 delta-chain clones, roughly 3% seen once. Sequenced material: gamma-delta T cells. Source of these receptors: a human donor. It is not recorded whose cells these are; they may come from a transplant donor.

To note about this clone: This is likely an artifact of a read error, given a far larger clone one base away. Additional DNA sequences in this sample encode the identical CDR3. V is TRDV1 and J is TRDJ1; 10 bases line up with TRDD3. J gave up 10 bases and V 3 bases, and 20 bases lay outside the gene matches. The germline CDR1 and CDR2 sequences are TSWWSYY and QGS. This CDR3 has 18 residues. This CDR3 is CALGEPGPCTGGCGRLIF. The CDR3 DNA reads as TGTGCTCTTGGGGAGCCAGGCCCCTGTACTGGGGGATGTGGGAGACTCATCTTT.

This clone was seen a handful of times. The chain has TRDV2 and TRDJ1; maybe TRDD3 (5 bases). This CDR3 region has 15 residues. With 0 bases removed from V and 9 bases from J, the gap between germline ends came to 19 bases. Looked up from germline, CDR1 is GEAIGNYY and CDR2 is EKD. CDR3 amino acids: CACDTVWAGSGELIF. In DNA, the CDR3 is TGTGCCTGTGACACCGTCTGGGCCGGTTCGGGGGAACTCATCTTT.

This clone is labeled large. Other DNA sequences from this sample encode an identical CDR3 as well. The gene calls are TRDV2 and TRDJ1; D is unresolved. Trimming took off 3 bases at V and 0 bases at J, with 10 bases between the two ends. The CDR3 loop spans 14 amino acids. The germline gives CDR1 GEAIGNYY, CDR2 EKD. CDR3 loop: CACDLLSDTDKLIF. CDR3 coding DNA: TGTGCCTGTGACTTACTGAGTGACACCGATAAACTCATCTTT.

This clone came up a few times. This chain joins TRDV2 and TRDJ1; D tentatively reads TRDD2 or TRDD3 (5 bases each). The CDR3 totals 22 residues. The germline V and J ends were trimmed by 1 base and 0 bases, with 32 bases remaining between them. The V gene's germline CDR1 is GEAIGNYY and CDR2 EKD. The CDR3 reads CACDTVGASLAGGVPYTDKLIF. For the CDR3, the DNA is TGTGCCTGTGACACAGTTGGCGCTTCCCTCGCAGGTGGGGTCCCCTACACCGATAAACTCATCTTT.

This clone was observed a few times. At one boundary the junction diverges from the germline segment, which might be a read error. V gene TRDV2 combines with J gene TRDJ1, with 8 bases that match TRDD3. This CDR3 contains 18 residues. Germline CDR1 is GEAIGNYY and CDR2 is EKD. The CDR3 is CACVTVGLGGPYTDKLIF. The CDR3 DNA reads TGTGCCTGTGTCACCGTCGGACTGGGGGGGCCGTACACCGATAAACTCATCTTT.

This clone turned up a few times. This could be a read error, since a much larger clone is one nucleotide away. CDR3 loop: CARDTVVGSRTGDKLIF. CDR3 DNA sequence: TGTGCCCGTGACACCGTGGTAGGATCACGAACTGGGGATAAACTCATCTTT. The chain carries TRDV2 and TRDJ1; a weak D match, TRDD3 (6 bases). CDR1 and CDR2 from the germline V gene are GEAIGNYY and EKD. The CDR3 is 17 amino acids.

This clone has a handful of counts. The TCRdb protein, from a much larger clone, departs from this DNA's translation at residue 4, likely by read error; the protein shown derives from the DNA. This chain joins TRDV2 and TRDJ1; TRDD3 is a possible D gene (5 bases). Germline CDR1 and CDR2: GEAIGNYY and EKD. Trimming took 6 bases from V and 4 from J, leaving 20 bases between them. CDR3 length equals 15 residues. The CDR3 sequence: CACINLLENRDKLIF. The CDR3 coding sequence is TGTGCCTGTATAAATTTACTGGAGAACCGCGATAAACTCATCTTT.

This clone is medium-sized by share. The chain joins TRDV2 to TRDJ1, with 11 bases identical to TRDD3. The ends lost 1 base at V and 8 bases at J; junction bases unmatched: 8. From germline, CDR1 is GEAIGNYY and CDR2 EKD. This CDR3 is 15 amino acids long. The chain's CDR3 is CACDTLGDTRTKLIF. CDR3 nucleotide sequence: TGTGCCTGTGACACTCTGGGGGATACCCGAACGAAACTCATCTTT.

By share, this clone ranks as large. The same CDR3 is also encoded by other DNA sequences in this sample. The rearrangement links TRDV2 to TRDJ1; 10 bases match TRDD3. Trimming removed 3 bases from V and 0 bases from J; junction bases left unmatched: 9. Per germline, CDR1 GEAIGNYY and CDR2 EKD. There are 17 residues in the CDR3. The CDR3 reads CACDALLGDEYTDKLIF. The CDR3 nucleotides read TGTGCCTGTGACGCCCTACTGGGGGATGAGTACACCGATAAACTCATCTTT.

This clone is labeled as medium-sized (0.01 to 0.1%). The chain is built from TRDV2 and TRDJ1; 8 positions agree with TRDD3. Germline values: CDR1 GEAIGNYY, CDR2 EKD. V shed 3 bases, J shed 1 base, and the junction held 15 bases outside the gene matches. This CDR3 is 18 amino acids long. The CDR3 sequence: CACDPLAGTGGITDKLIF. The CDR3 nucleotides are TGTGCCTGTGACCCGCTCGCGGGCACTGGGGGTATCACCGATAAACTCATCTTT.

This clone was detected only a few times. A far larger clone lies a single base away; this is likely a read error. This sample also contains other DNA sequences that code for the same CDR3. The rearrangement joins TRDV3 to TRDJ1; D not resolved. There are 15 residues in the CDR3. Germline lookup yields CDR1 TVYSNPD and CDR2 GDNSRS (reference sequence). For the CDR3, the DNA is TGCGCCTTTGAGACCCCTATATCCCACGCCGATAAACTCATCTTT. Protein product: CAFETPISHADKLIF.

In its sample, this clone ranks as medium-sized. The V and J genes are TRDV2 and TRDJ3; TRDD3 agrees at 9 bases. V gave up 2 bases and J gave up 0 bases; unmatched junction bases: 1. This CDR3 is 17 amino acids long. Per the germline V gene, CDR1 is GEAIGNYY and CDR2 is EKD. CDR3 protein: CACDMGDSSWDTRQMFF. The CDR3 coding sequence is TGTGCCTGTGACATGGGGGATAGCTCCTGGGACACCCGACAGATGTTTTTC.

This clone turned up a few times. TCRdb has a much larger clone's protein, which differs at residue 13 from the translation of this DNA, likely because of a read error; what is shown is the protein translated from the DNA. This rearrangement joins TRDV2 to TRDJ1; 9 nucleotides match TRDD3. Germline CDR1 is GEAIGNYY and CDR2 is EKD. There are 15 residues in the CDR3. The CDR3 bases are TGTGCCTGTGACCTACTGGGGGACCCCACCGATAAACCCATCTTT. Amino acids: CACDLLGDPTDKPIF.

The CDR3 loop is CACDTLGLYDKLIF. CDR3 bases: TGTGCCTGTGACACGCTGGGACTCTACGATAAACTCATCTTT. The chain combines TRDV2 with TRDJ1, with TRDD3 as a possible D gene (5 bases). Germline CDR1 is GEAIGNYY and CDR2 is EKD. V was trimmed by 1 base and J by 4 bases, leaving 12 bases between them. The CDR3 is made up of 14 amino acids.

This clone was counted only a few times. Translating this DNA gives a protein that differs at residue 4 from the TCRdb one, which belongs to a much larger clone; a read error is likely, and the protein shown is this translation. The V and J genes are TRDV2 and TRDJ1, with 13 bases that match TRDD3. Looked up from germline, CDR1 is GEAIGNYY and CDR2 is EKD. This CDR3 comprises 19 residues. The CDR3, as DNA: TGTGCCTGTGGCACCATAGGGCCACTGGGGGATACGAGAACCGATAAACTCATCTTT. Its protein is CACGTIGPLGDTRTDKLIF.

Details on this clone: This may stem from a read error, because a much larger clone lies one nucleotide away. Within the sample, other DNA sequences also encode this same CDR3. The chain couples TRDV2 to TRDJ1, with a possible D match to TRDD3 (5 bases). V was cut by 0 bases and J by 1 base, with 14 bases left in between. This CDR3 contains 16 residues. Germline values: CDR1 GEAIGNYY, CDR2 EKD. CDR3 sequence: CACDTVGRTGTDKLIF. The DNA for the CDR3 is TGTGCCTGTGACACCGTCGGTCGCACTGGCACCGATAAACTCATCTTT.

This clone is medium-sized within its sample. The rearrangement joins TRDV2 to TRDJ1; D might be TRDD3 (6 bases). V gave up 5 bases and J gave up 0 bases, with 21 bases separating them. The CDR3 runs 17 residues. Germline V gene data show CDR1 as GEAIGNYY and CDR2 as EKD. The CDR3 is CACGPSLAGDHTDKLIF. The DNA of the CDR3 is TGTGCCTGTGGGCCCTCTCTAGCTGGGGACCACACCGATAAACTCATCTTT.

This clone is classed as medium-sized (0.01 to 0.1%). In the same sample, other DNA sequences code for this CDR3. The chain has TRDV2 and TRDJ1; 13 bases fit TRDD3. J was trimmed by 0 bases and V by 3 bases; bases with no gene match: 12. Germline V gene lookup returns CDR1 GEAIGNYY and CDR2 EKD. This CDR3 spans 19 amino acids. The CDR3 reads CACDPVLGDTPLYTDKLIF. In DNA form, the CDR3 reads TGTGCCTGTGACCCAGTACTGGGGGATACGCCTTTGTACACCGATAAACTCATCTTT.

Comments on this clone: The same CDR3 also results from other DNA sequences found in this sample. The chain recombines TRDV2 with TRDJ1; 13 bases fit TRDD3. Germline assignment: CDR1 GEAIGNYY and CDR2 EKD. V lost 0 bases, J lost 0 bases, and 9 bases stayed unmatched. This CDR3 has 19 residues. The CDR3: CACDTVSTGGYADTDKLIF. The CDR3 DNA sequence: TGTGCCTGTGACACCGTGTCCACTGGGGGATACGCGGACACCGATAAACTCATCTTT.

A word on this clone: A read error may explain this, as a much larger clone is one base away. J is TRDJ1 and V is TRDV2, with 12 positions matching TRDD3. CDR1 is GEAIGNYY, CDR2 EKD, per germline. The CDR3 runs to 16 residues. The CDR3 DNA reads TGTGCCCGTGACGCCTTACTGGGGGATACACCCGATAAACTCATCTTT. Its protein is CARDALLGDTPDKLIF.

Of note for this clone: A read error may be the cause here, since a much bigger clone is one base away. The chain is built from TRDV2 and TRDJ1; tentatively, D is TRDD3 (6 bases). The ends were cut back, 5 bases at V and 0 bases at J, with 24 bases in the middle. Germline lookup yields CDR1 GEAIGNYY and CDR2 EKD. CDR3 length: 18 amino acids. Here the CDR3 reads CACGPLGGPRPYTDKLIF. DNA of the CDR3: TGTGCCTGTGGCCCTTTGGGGGGCCCGAGACCGTACACCGATAAACTCATCTTT.

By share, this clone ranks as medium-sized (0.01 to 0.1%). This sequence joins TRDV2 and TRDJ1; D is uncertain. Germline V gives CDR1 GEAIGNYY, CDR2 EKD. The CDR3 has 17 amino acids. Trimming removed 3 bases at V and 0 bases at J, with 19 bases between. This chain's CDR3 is CACDGLGPERDTDKLIF. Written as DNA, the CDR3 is TGTGCCTGTGACGGTTTGGGACCGGAAAGGGACACCGATAAACTCATCTTT.

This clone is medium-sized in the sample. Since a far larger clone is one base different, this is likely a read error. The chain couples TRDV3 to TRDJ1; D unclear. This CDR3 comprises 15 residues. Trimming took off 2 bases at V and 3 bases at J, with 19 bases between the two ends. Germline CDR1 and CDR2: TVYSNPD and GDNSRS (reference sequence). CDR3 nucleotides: TGTGCCTTTGAGGCCCCTATATCCCACGCCGATAAACTCATCTTT. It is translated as CAFEAPISHADKLIF.

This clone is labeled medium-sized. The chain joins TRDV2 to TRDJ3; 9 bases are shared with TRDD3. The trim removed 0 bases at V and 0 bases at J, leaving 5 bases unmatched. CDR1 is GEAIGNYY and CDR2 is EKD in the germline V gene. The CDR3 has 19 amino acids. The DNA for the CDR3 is TGTGCCTGTGACACCGTCCACTGGGGGAGCTCCTGGGACACCCGACAGATGTTTTTC. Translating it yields CACDTVHWGSSWDTRQMFF.

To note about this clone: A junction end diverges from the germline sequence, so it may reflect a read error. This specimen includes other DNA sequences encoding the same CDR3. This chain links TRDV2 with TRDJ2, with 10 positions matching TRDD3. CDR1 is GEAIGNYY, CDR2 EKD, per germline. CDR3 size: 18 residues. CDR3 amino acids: CACDTLGDQGALTAQLFF. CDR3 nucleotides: TGTGCCTGTGACACACTGGGGGATCAAGGGGCTTTGACAGCTCAACTCTTCTTT.

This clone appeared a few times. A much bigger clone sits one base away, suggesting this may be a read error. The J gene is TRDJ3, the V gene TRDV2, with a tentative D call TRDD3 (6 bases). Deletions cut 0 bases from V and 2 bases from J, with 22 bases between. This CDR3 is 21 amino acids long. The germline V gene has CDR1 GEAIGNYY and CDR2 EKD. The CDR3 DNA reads TGTGCCTGTGACACCGGCGGGCCGGGGGACTCCCCACCCTGGGACACCCGACAGATGTTTTTC. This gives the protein CACDTGGPGDSPPWDTRQMFF.

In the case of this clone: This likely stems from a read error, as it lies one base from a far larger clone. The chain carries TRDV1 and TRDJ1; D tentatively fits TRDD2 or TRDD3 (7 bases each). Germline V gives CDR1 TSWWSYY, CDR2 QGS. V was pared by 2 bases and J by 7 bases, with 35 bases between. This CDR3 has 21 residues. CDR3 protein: CALGEAPFLLTYWGPPGKLIF. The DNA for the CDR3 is TGTGCTCTTGGGGAAGCCCCCTTCCTGCTGACTTACTGGGGCCCTCCGGGTAAACTCATCTTT.

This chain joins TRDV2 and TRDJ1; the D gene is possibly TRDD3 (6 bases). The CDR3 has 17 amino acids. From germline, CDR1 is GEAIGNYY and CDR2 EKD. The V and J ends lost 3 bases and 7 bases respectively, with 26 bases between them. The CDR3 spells CACDWLGGEPKAPKLIF. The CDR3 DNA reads TGTGCCTGTGACTGGTTAGGGGGGGAGCCGAAAGCCCCTAAACTCATCTTT.

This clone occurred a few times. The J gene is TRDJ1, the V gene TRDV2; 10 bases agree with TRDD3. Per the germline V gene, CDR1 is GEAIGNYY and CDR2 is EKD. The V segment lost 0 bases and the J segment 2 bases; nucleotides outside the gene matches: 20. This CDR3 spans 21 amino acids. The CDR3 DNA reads TGTGCCTGTGACACCCTCATGGGTCTGGGGGATATCCAAGGGGGGACCGATAAACTCATCTTT. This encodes CACDTLMGLGDIQGGTDKLIF.

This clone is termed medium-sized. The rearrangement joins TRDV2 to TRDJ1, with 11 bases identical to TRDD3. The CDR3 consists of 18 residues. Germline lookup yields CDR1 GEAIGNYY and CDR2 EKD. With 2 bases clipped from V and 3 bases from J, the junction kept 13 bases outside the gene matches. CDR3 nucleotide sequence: TGTGCCTGTGACATGATTCCCGTACTGGGGGATAACGCCGATAAACTCATCTTT. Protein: CACDMIPVLGDNADKLIF.

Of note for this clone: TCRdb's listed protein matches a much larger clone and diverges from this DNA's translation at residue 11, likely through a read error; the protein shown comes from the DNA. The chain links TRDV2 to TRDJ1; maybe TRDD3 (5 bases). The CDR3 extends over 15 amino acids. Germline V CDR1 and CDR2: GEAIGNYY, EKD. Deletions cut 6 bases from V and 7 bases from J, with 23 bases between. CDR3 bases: TGTGCCTGTCTAAATTTACTGGAGAACCGCGGTAAACTCATCTTT. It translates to CACLNLLENRGKLIF.

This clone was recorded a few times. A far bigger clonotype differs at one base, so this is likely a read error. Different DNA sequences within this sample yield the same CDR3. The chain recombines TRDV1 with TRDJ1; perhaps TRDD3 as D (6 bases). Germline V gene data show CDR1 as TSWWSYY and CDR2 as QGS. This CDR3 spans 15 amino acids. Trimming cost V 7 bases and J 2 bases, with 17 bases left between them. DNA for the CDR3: TGTGCTCTTGAGTGCTGCCTGGGGATTACCGATAAACTCATCTTT. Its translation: CALECCLGITDKLIF.